This T cell receptor beta chain was captured in a study of cytomegalovirus exposure and HLA in healthy donors (dated by TCRdb to about 2017). Study-wide context: An earlier analysis of under 600 of the donors reported roughly 300 Gb of sequence data and more than 90 million unique TCR beta sequences from about 200 million T cells. The T cell repertoires of roughly 660 subjects were profiled by immunosequencing and related to cytomegalovirus serostatus. Typing coverage varied by locus: about 620-630 donors for A, B, C, DRB1 and DQB1; 522 for DQA1; approximately 570 for DPA1; about 450 for DPB1. Of the roughly 400 genotyped donors, over 65% fell in the genetic ancestry cluster associated with self-reported Caucasian donors. Roughly 300 gigabases of sequencing data and 70 million to 95 million unique TCR sequences made up an early release that covered 640 HLA-typed donors. The aim of the study was to test whether cataloging public T cell receptors could identify signatures of past pathogen exposure. All discovery cohort repertoires had been generated on a single sequencing platform. Among under 450 genotyped donors of the cohort, an average of 235,054 unique TCR beta nucleotide sequences were sequenced per donor, around 20% of them non-productive. A later analysis re-examined previously published TCR beta repertoires from over 500 donors and added high-resolution HLA genotyping to investigate patterns of TCR occurrence. Genome-wide SNP genotypes for about 55% of the roughly 670 donors were used in a later genetic analysis, which treated that subset as a discovery cohort. The later analysis used no new phenotypic data to find candidate immune exposures, relying instead on TCR beta sequences and their occurrence across donors. A few DR-DQ haplotypes were handled as single units for association and clustering because linkage in the cohort was strong. Besides the first cohort of roughly 700 subjects, a separate validation cohort made up of 120 different subjects was used. Donor age, sex, ethnicity and CMV serostatus were compiled alongside the repertoire data. HLA typing included class I and class II loci at four-digit resolution. An earlier analysis of roughly 600 of the donors used high-throughput TCR beta sequencing to judge whether each TCR beta V gene segment behaved as functional or pseudogenic. To predict cytomegalovirus infection status, the study brought together high-throughput TCR immunosequencing, statistical association of individual TCRs with disease status, and machine learning.

The cohort comprised more than 550 healthy bone marrow donors. At the time of sampling, every cohort member was nominally healthy, though immune exposures that went unrecorded were likely present. The donor was CMV seronegative and was included in the group of approximately 350 seronegative cohort members. Every donor gave a peripheral blood sample, and the peripheral blood mononuclear cells from that sample were used for TCR beta sequencing. The Qiagen DNeasy Blood Extraction Kit was used to extract genomic DNA from the blood cell samples. Counted from cysteine to phenylalanine, this CDR3 has 14 amino acids. Only CDR3 DNA is held: 42 bases, read in frame from base 1. CDR1 and CDR2 are read off the germline V gene as SNHLY and FYNNEI. The junction shows trimming of 3 bases on V and 3 bases on J, plus 10 bases between the germline ends. Study-wide conclusions, independent of this receptor: A cluster of highly shared sequence variants was judged likely to represent a technical artifact of the sequencing pipeline. The 87-base-pair reads could not distinguish some IMGT-functional V segments, including TRBV6-2 and TRBV6-3, so those segments were excluded. Cytomegalovirus status was reported to be diagnosed by the classifier with high specificity and sensitivity in both the original and validation cohorts. In vitro tests confirmed that a few of the cytomegalovirus-associated TCR beta chains recognize cytomegalovirus antigens. According to the authors, the approach could potentially be generalized to other disease states and immunological phenotypes. Most TCR sequences were seen in very few donors, while some public TCRs were found in many individuals. The presence/absence analyses assumed that sequencing depth was roughly uniform across donors, and that assumption may not be true. Only TCR beta chains were sequenced in this cohort, and the absence of alpha or paired-chain data limited detectable features. Because counts were too low, seventeen rarely observed V segments, including chromosome 9 orphons, were excluded from the earlier analysis of 587 of the donors. A later analysis reported that several top co-occurrence clusters appeared linked to parvovirus B19, influenza, CMV and Epstein-Barr virus. In an earlier analysis of roughly 560 of the donors, most TCR beta V segments were observed in productive rearrangements about 90% or about 30% of the time, broadly matching IMGT annotations. Correlated functional status among segregating V segments might reflect linkage disequilibrium, but an unknown experimental factor could not be ruled out. A later analysis associated about 17,000 TCR beta sequences with specific HLA alleles at a false discovery rate of 0.05. Immune exposure information for the cohort was limited to CMV serostatus. In a later analysis, the rate of TCR association differed among HLA loci, with DRB1 alleles having the most associated TCRs and HLA-C alleles having the fewest. Compared with the roughly 700-donor mean, donors in an Asian-associated ancestry cluster had fewer N-insertions in productive TCRs, according to a later genetic analysis. When HLA alleles, especially DR and DQ, strongly co-occurred, attributing TCR associations to individual alleles was difficult. A total of 150 to 200 TCR beta chains were listed by the study as associated with cytomegalovirus. A later genetic analysis associated a missense DCLRE1C variant with V-gene and J-gene trimming of TCR beta chains, and an independent cohort replicated the association. A later analysis found that HLA-associated TCR beta chains were more clonally expanded and had lower generation probabilities than equally common non-associated chains. A later analysis found that most CMV-associated TCR beta chains appeared HLA-restricted, with HLA associations seemingly driven largely by CMV exposure. A further reported finding was that TCR beta sequences accurately predicted the HLA-A and HLA-B alleles for most subjects in the first cohort. Because HLA typing was missing for some donors at each locus, association tests included only the typed subset.

This clone was counted once. The antigen it binds to is not known. No much larger clone exists at a distance of one base, and base qualities are not known. Libraries were made using the immunoSEQ multiplex PCR assay. The multiplex PCR relied on a mix of 60 forward primers for TCR Vbeta segments and 13 reverse primers for TCR Jbeta segments. Amplification of the CDR3 region of rearranged TCR beta genes was performed with a multiplex PCR assay on genomic DNA. The amplified TCR beta libraries were sequenced on the Illumina HiSeq System as 87-base-pair reads. In the source study's methods: A later analysis tallied 80 million to 95 million unique TCR beta chains across the 666 repertoires, and 10 million to 11 million of those chains were shared by two or more donors. A nearest-neighbor algorithm error-corrected the raw reads and collapsed the reads into unique sequences, merging closely related sequences to remove PCR and sequencing errors. To assign V, D and J gene segments, CDR3 sequences were aligned to IMGT reference sequences. For a sequence to be retained, a match of at least six nucleotides was required to both a V gene segment and a J gene segment. Rearrangements were called productive when the CDR3 lacked stop codons and stayed in frame with V and J; all others were non-productive. CDR3 was defined by IMGT convention, running from the second conserved V-encoded cysteine to the conserved J-encoded phenylalanine. Sequences without an unambiguous match to a single V gene segment were excluded from the earlier analysis of 500 to 700 of the donors. In an earlier analysis of 587 of the donors, V segments were called functional above 56.7% productive rearrangements and were called segregating when the between-donor standard deviation exceeded 5%. A statistical classification framework was built for diagnosing cytomegalovirus status from the catalog of TCR beta chain sequences. In a later analysis, TCR nucleotide sequences were compared against IMGT/GENE-DB human TR gene sequences so that V and J genes could be assigned. Using the TCRdist pipeline, a later analysis assigned CDR3 sequences along with most-parsimonious VDJ recombination scenarios. In a later analysis, each TCR beta chain was defined by its CDR3 amino acid sequence together with its V-gene family, and reads lacking a unique V-gene family were excluded. In a later analysis, a few hundred highly shared, low-generation-probability nucleotide sequences were removed to address suspected cross-contamination and a sequencing artifact. In a later analysis, a clonal expansion index was calculated for each public chain from normalized within-repertoire ranks of inferred template counts. In a later analysis, generation probabilities were computed using a VDJ recombination model fitted to out-of-frame rearrangements, and the results were checked against IGoR. A later analysis scored TCR-TCR, TCR-HLA and TCR-CMV co-occurrence with hypergeometric tests, applying a repertoire-size bias correction to TCR pairs. A later analysis estimated false discovery rates by permuting HLA or CMV assignments 20 times. A later analysis grouped co-occurring TCRs with DBSCAN, adding TCRdist sequence similarity when clustering within HLA-allele-positive subsets. Repertoires with fewer than 30,000 or more than 120,000 public chains were left out of co-occurrence clustering, as were a handful of repertoires with anomalous nucleotide sharing. TCRdb holds this immuneACCESS table with in-frame rearrangements only. Some clones are missing; in checked studies, unresolved V genes explain under half, and the rest has no known cause. That table supplies the V and J calls and clone size; D and trimming were determined from the DNA. The sample table shows about 140,000 clones, and around 80% are seen once. 2% to 3% of the sample rests with the top ten.

Sample: PBMCs. This receptor was obtained from a man aged 45 to 65 in good health and CMV-seronegative. This chain joins TRBV2 to TRBJ2-3; no D gene is confidently identified. The CDR3 has the sequence CASSDQAWTDTQYF. At the DNA level, the sequence is TGTGCCAGCAGTGATCAGGCCTGGACAGATACGCAGTATTTT. The full variable domain, completed from the reference TRBV2 and TRBJ2-3 proteins outside the CDR3, reads EPEVTQTPSHQVTQMGQEVILRCVPISNHLYFYWYRQILGQKVEFLVSFYNNEISEKSEIFDDQFSVERPDGSNFTLKIRSTKLEDSAMYFCASSDQAWTDTQYFGPGTRLTVL.